The 25 T cell receptor beta chains given below trace back to one sample, sequenced in a study of blood T cell repertoires in COVID-19. TCRdb's copy holds only in-frame clones and misses some; the assay was immunoSEQ multiplex PCR. This sample has around 29,000 clones, with 70% to 90% found just once. Sequencing input: peripheral blood. Source of these receptors: a woman older than 75 with COVID-19, enrolled during active disease.

The rearrangement uses TRBV10-3 and TRBJ2-1; 8 nucleotides match TRBD1. The CDR3 length is 13 residues. Germline V gives CDR1 ENHRY, CDR2 SYGVKD. V lost 6 bases and J lost 8; bases outside the gene matches: 6. CDR3 nucleotide sequence: TGTGCCATCAGCGGGACAGGATTTTATGAGCAGTTCTTC. It is translated as CAISGTGFYEQFF.

The chain uses TRBV11-3 and TRBJ1-3; 8 bases match TRBD1. This CDR3 region has 15 residues. The ends lost 5 bases at V and 4 bases at J; junction bases unmatched: 7. Per germline, CDR1 SGHNT and CDR2 YENEEA. CDR3 amino acids: CASSPGQGPGNTIYF. DNA for the CDR3: TGTGCCAGCAGCCCCGGACAGGGACCAGGAAACACCATATATTTT.

The J gene is TRBJ2-2, the V gene TRBV9; weak D call: TRBD1 (5 bases). V lost 4 bases and J 4 bases, leaving 11 bases between the germline ends. Germline CDR1 is SGDLS and CDR2 is YYNGEE. The CDR3 has 14 amino acids. CDR3 loop: CASSIRQSTGELFF. The CDR3 nucleotides read TGTGCCAGCAGCATTAGACAGAGCACCGGGGAGCTGTTTTTT.

This clone is a singleton in its sample. The V and J genes are TRBV19 and TRBJ1-1; D might be TRBD1 (6 bases). Germline CDR1 LNHDA, CDR2 SQIVND (reference sequence). The CDR3 is 15 residues long. Trimming took off 0 bases at V and 6 bases at J, with 14 bases between the two ends. CDR3 in amino acids: CASSIEFSRGAEAFF. The CDR3 region has the DNA TGTGCCAGTAGTATAGAATTTAGCAGGGGCGCTGAAGCTTTCTTT.

This chain links TRBV6-5 with TRBJ2-7; 8 bases agree with TRBD1. After removal of 5 bases from V and 3 bases from J, the junction contained 6 bases not matched to a gene. The CDR3 covers 14 residues. The germline CDR1 and CDR2 sequences are MNHEY and SVGAGI. CDR3 sequence (DNA): TGTGCCAGCAGTCGGACAGGGAATTTCTACGAGCAGTACTTC. Residues: CASSRTGNFYEQYF.

This clone was detected once. The V and J genes are TRBV6-2 or TRBV6-3 and TRBJ1-1; no definite D call. This CDR3 region has 13 residues. V was clipped by 6 bases and J by 2 bases, with 10 bases between them. Germline-derived CDR1 and CDR2 are MNHEY and SVGEGT. This CDR3 reads CASSRTENTEAFF. The DNA for the CDR3 is TGTGCCAGCAGCCGCACAGAAAACACTGAAGCTTTCTTT.

The V gene is TRBV2, the J gene TRBJ2-1; 9 positions match TRBD1. J was trimmed by 5 bases and V by 6 bases; bases with no gene match: 11. The CDR3 has 16 amino acids. Germline V CDR1 and CDR2: SNHLY, FYNNEI. The CDR3 is CASRGESGQGNNEQFF. The CDR3 nucleotides are TGTGCCAGCAGGGGAGAAAGCGGACAGGGGAACAATGAGCAGTTCTTC.

The chain combines TRBV3-1 (or the pseudogene TRBV3-2) with TRBJ2-5; perhaps TRBD1 as D (6 bases). This CDR3 is 13 amino acids long. The V gene's germline CDR1 is LGHDT and CDR2 YNNKEL (reference sequence). Trimming removed 1 base from V and 9 bases from J, with 12 bases in between. The CDR3 nucleotides read TGTGCCAGCAGCCAAGTTCGGTCAGGGGCCCAGTACTTC. The encoded protein is CASSQVRSGAQYF.

This clone was observed a few times. A read error may account for a junction end that differs from germline. The V call is TRBV9, the J call TRBJ2-1, with D maybe TRBD2 (5 bases). The CDR3 runs to 14 residues. The V gene's germline CDR1 is SGDLS and CDR2 YYNGEE. Here the CDR3 reads CASSQAGSHNEQFF. The CDR3 DNA follows: TGTGCCAGCAGCCAGGCGGGCTCCCACAATGAGCAGTTCTTC.

The rearrangement joins TRBV7-9 to TRBJ2-2; 11 nucleotides line up with TRBD2. This CDR3 comprises 17 residues. CDR1 SEHNR and CDR2 FQNEAQ come from the germline V gene (reference sequence). Trimming took 4 bases from V and 0 from J; bases not matched to a gene: 4. The CDR3 region is CASSSPTSGANTGELFF. CDR3 bases: TGTGCCAGCAGCTCCCCGACTAGCGGGGCGAACACCGGGGAGCTGTTTTTT.

The chain carries TRBV3-1 (or the pseudogene TRBV3-2) and TRBJ2-5; 9 nucleotides align to TRBD1. There are 15 residues in the CDR3. Trimming took 4 bases from V and 5 from J; bases not matched to a gene: 8. In germline, CDR1 is LGHDT, CDR2 YNNKEL (reference sequence). CDR3: CASSRGQGRGETQYF. As DNA, the CDR3 is TGTGCCAGCAGCCGCGGACAGGGGAGAGGGGAGACCCAGTACTTC.

The V gene is TRBV7-9, the J gene TRBJ1-5; 10 bases are shared with TRBD1. CDR3 length equals 15 residues. J was trimmed by 4 bases and V by 6 bases; bases with no gene match: 6. The germline V gene has CDR1 SEHNR and CDR2 FQNEAQ (reference sequence). This CDR3 reads CASSLGTGVNQPQHF. The CDR3 region has the DNA TGTGCCAGCAGTCTCGGGACAGGGGTTAATCAGCCCCAGCATTTT.

This chain connects TRBV19 to TRBJ1-5; D is ambiguous. CDR1 is LNHDA, CDR2 SQIVND, per germline (reference sequence). Trimming removed 3 bases at V and 2 bases at J, with 14 bases between. The CDR3 totals 16 residues. The CDR3: CASSMAGQPGNQPQHF. The CDR3 nucleotides are TGTGCCAGTAGTATGGCTGGGCAGCCCGGCAATCAGCCCCAGCATTTT.

The gene calls are TRBV7-9 and TRBJ2-7, with TRBD1 matching over 12 bases. Germline assignment: CDR1 SEHNR and CDR2 FQNEAQ (reference sequence). V lost 5 bases and J lost 5; bases outside the gene matches: 7. The CDR3 is 15 amino acids. In DNA, the CDR3 is TGTGCCAGCAGCCATCCGCGGGACAGGGGGCACGAGCAGTACTTC. As protein: CASSHPRDRGHEQYF.

In its sample, this clone was seen once. The rearrangement uses TRBV15 and TRBJ2-2; D may be TRBD1 (6 bases). This CDR3 has 16 amino acids. The V gene lost 0 bases and the J gene lost 1 base, with 9 bases spanning the gap. The germline V gene has CDR1 LNHNV and CDR2 YYDKDF (reference sequence). The CDR3 loop is CATSRDRGQNTGELFF. The CDR3 nucleotides read TGTGCCACCAGCAGAGACCGGGGACAGAACACCGGGGAGCTGTTTTTT. Full variable domain (remainder filled in from reference TRBV15 and TRBJ2-2): DAMVIQNPRYQVTQFGKPVTLSCSQTLNHNVMYWYQQKSSQAPKLLFHYYDKDFNNEADTPDNFQSRRPNTSFCFLDIRSPGLGDTAMYLCATSRDRGQNTGELFFGEGSRLTVL.

This chain joins TRBV7-2 and TRBJ2-7; D is ambiguous. CDR1 and CDR2 from the germline V gene are SGHTA and FQGNSA. V lost 2 bases and J lost 6, with 11 bases in between. The length of the CDR3 is 13 residues. This CDR3 reads CASSLLSAVEQYF. CDR3 bases: TGTGCCAGCAGCTTATTGAGTGCGGTCGAGCAGTACTTC.

The rearrangement links TRBV15 to TRBJ1-1, with no clear D. The V end was cut by 5 bases, the J end by 1 base, with 17 bases between. The CDR3 is 16 residues long. Germline V lookup: CDR1 LNHNV, CDR2 YYDKDF (reference sequence). The CDR3 is CATSQDGLSKNTEAFF. In DNA form, the CDR3 reads TGTGCCACCAGCCAAGACGGGTTAAGTAAGAACACTGAAGCTTTCTTT.

V is TRBV5-1 and J is TRBJ1-1; 8 bases line up with TRBD1. Germline loops: CDR1 SGHRS, CDR2 YFSETQ. With V trimmed by 0 bases and J by 4 bases, 5 bases remained unmatched. The CDR3 is 15 amino acids. CDR3 loop: CASSLARTGSTEAFF. The CDR3 DNA sequence: TGCGCCAGCAGCTTGGCCCGGACAGGGAGCACTGAAGCTTTCTTT. The whole variable domain, filled in from reference TRBV5-1 and TRBJ1-1, reads KAGVTQTPRYLIKTRGQQVTLSCSPISGHRSVSWYQQTPGQGLQFLFEYFSETQRNKGNFPGRFSGRQFSNSRSEMNVSTLELGDSALYLCASSLARTGSTEAFFGQGTRLTVV.

A single count supports this clone. The chain couples TRBV4-1 to TRBJ2-4; 7 bases map to TRBD1. This CDR3 contains 22 residues. Germline-derived CDR1 and CDR2 are MGHRA and YSYEKL. With V trimmed by 1 base and J by 0 bases, 21 bases remained unmatched. CDR3 in amino acids: CASSQAIPGQLQRRKAKNIQYF. The CDR3 DNA reads as TGCGCCAGCAGCCAAGCTATCCCGGGACAGCTCCAAAGGAGGAAAGCCAAAAACATTCAGTACTTC.

This chain links TRBV27 with TRBJ1-5, with 8 bases identical to TRBD1. The junction had 8 bases not matched to a gene; V was cut back by 2 bases and J by 11 bases. Germline loops: CDR1 MNHEY, CDR2 SMNVEV (reference sequence). The CDR3 contains 14 residues. In DNA, the CDR3 is TGTGCCAGCAGTTTAGACAGGGGAGGGGGAGCCCAGCATTTT. Its protein product is CASSLDRGGGAQHF.

The chain recombines TRBV5-1 with TRBJ2-3; TRBD1 might be the D (6 bases). The CDR3 runs 14 residues. Between the trimmed V and J ends, which lost 6 bases and 1 base, there was a span of 12 bases. Germline CDR1 and CDR2: SGHRS and YFSETQ. The CDR3 reads CASTRQDGTDTQYF. Here the CDR3 DNA reads TGCGCCAGCACACGACAGGACGGCACAGATACGCAGTATTTT.

This clone was counted only a few times. The chain combines TRBV27 with TRBJ1-2; weak D call: TRBD1 (6 bases). Trimming took off 1 base at V and 2 bases at J, with 8 bases between the two ends. The CDR3 is 14 residues long. The germline CDR1 and CDR2 sequences are MNHEY and SMNVEV (reference sequence). CDR3 region: CASSLLGQNYGYTF. Here the CDR3 DNA reads TGTGCCAGCAGTTTATTAGGACAGAACTATGGCTACACCTTC.

The rearrangement uses TRBV3-1 (or the pseudogene TRBV3-2) and TRBJ1-1; D perhaps matches TRBD1 (6 bases). Germline V lookup: CDR1 LGHDT, CDR2 YNNKEL (reference sequence). Trimming stripped 4 bases from V and 0 bases from J, with 12 bases between. CDR3 length: 15 amino acids. CDR3 in DNA: TGTGCCAGCAGCCGCCGGGACACCATGAACACTGAAGCTTTCTTT. It encodes CASSRRDTMNTEAFF.

V is TRBV7-2 and J is TRBJ2-5; 13 bases match TRBD2. V shed 0 bases, J shed 1 base, and the junction held 2 bases outside the gene matches. Per the germline V gene, CDR1 is SGHTA and CDR2 is FQGNSA. CDR3 size: 17 residues. The CDR3 is CASSLARLAGGQETQYF. The CDR3 nucleotides read TGTGCCAGCAGCTTAGCCCGACTAGCGGGGGGCCAAGAGACCCAGTACTTC. The full variable domain, with the rest looked up from reference TRBV7-2 and TRBJ2-5, is GAGVSQSPSNKVTEKGKDVELRCDPISGHTALYWYRQSLGQGLEFLIYFQGNSAPDKSGLPSDRFSAERTGGSVSTLTIQRTQQEDSAVYLCASSLARLAGGQETQYFGPGTRLLVL.

A few counts support this clone. The chain combines TRBV4-1 with TRBJ1-1; 9 bases match TRBD1. Germline V CDR1 and CDR2: MGHRA, YSYEKL. This CDR3 contains 16 residues. V shed 3 bases, J shed 0 bases, and the junction held 5 bases outside the gene matches. The CDR3 DNA reads TGCGCCAGCAGCCATCCGGGACAGGGAATGAACACTGAAGCTTTCTTT. Its translation: CASSHPGQGMNTEAFF.